Sequencing of this T cell receptor (beta chain) was carried out in a study of blood T cell repertoires in COVID-19. From germline, CDR1 is DFQATT and CDR2 SNEGSKA (reference sequence). V was trimmed by 3 bases and J by 0 bases, leaving 11 bases between them. The CDR3 length is 14 residues. Generated by immunoSEQ multiplex PCR, the TCRdb table keeps only in-frame clones and is missing some. Seen here are about 250,000 clones, roughly 84% observed once, and the top ten hold approximately 4%. Specimen: peripheral blood. The chain is built from TRBV20-1 and TRBJ1-2; a possible D gene is TRBD1 (5 bases). This clonotype was obtained from a woman aged 40 to 50 with active or convalescent COVID-19. CDR3 amino acids: CSASKAGTNYGYTF. The DNA of the CDR3 is TGCAGTGCTAGTAAGGCAGGGACTAACTATGGCTACACCTTC.